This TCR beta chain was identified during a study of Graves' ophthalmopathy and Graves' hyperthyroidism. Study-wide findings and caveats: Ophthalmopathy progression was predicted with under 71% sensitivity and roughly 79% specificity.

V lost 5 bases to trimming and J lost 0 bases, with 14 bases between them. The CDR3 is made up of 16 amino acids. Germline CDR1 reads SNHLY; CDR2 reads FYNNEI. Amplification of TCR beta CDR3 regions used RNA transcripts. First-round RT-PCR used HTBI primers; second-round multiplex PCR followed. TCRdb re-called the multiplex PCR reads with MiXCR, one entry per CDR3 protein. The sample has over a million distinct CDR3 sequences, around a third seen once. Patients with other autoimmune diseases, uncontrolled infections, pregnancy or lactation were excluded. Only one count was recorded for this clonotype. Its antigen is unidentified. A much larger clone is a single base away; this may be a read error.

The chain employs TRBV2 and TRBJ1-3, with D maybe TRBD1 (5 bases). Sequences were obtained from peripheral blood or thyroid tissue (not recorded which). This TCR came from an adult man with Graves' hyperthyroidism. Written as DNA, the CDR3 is TGTGCCAGCAGTACCGGACATGGAATCTCTGGAAACACCATATATTTT. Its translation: CASSTGHGISGNTIYF.